This T cell receptor (beta chain) was obtained from a study of tumor and adjacent non-tumor tissue in lung cancer. About the study: On average, productive TCRbeta reads reached 4 million to 4.5 million per sample. Study results and limitations: In normal lung, the top 100 clones were significantly more dominant than in tumor. Shorter survival was associated with higher TCR diversity in tumors. Compared with tumor, normal lung showed significantly lower TCR diversity.

This clonotype has a single count. Its antigen is unidentified. This sample's RNA came from whole unsorted tissue. Distant lung tissue was collected more than 3 cm away from the tumor edge. Three rounds of nested PCR, following a modified ARM-PCR protocol, produced the TCRbeta library. One entry per CDR3 protein results from TCRdb running MiXCR on the multiplex PCR reads. Here the sample spans about 43,000 distinct CDR3 sequences, approximately 57% being singletons. Sequencing was carried out using distant non-tumor lung tissue. The receptor comes from a man aged 50 to 59 with non-small cell lung cancer.

The CDR3, as DNA: TGTGCCAGCAGCTTAACCGGGACTAGAAGGAGTATGAATGAGCAGTTCTTC. This translates into CASSLTGTRRSMNEQFF. V usage is TRBV11-2 and J usage is TRBJ2-1, with 8 bases fitting TRBD2. This CDR3 is built from 17 residues. Germline V gene data show CDR1 as SGHAT and CDR2 as FQNNGV. V was clipped by 2 bases and J by 7 bases; unmatched bases: 13.